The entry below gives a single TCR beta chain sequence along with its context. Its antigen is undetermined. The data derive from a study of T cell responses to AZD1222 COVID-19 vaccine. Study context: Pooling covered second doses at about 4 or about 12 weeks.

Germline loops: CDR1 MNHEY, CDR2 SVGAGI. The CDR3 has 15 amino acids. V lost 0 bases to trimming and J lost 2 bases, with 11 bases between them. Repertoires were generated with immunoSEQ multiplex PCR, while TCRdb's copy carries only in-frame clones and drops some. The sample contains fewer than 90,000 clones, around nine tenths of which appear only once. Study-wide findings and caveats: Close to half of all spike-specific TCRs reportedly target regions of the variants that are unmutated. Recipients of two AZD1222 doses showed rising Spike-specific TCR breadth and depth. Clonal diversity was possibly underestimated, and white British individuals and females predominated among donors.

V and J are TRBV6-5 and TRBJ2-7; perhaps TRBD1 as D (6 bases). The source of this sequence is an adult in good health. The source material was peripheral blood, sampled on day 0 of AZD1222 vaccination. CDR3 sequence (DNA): TGTGCCAGCAGTTACTCGGGGGACACCGCCTACGAGCAGTACTTC. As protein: CASSYSGDTAYEQYF.